Listed below are T cell receptor beta chains from one sample, sequenced in a study of blood T cell repertoires in COVID-19. Assay used: immunoSEQ multiplex PCR; TCRdb lists only in-frame clones, some missing. The sample consists of roughly 180,000 clones, roughly 82% of them appearing once. Input material: PBMCs or T cells enriched from blood (not recorded which). Source of these receptors: a middle-aged man who had recovered from COVID-19. CDR3s include the opening cysteine and the closing phenylalanine or tryptophan. D genes are given only for firm matches. Expanded clones are given a class, and other clones once, few, many or no size at all.

>NA|NA|TRBV24-1|TRBJ1-4
TGTGCCACCAGTGATCACGGCGGGTCTGAAAAACTGTTTTTT
CATSDHGGSEKLFF
>TRBD1|NA|TRBV9|TRBJ1-2
TGTGCCAGCAGCGTAGGGGTGGGACAGCTTGGCTACACCTTC
CASSVGVGQLGYTF
>NA|NA|TRBV5-1|TRBJ2-2
TGCGCCAGCAGCTTTCCCCAGGGGCACGGGGAGCTGTTTTTT
CASSFPQGHGELFF
>TRBD1|NA|TRBV4-3|TRBJ1-5
TGCGCCAGCAGCCACTCCAGGGACAGGGACAATCAGCCCCAGCATTTT
CASSHSRDRDNQPQHF
>TRBD2|NA|TRBV7-2|TRBJ2-1
TGTGCCAGCAGCTTTCGCGGGAGGGCCGACAATGAGCAGTTCTTC
CASSFRGRADNEQFF
>TRBD1|NA|TRBV7-8|TRBJ1-2
TGTGCCAGCAGCTTAATTACAGGGGACTATGGCTACACCTTC
CASSLITGDYGYTF
>TRBD1|NA|TRBV27|TRBJ1-2
TGTGCCAGCAGCAGGACAGGGGGCCGGTATGGCTACACCTTC
CASSRTGGRYGYTF
>TRBD2|NA|TRBV13|TRBJ2-1
TGTGCCAGCAGCTTAAGGACTAGTGAGCAGTTCTTC
CASSLRTSEQFF
>NA|NA|TRBV7-3|TRBJ2-2
TGTGCCAGCAGCACCAGAGGCACCGGGGAGCTGTTTTTT
CASSTRGTGELFF
>NA|few|TRBV29-1|TRBJ2-1
TGCAGCGTTATACCCACGGTTAATGAGCAGTTCTTC
CSVIPTVNEQFF
>TRBD1|NA|TRBV2|TRBJ1-5
TGTGCCAGCAGTCGCGGACAGGGGGATCAGCCCCAGCATTTT
CASSRGQGDQPQHF
>TRBD1|NA|TRBV4-1|TRBJ1-5
TGCGCCAGCAGCTATAGGGACAGGGACAATCAGCCCCAGCATTTT
CASSYRDRDNQPQHF
>NA|NA|TRBV11-2|TRBJ1-3
TGTGCCAGCAGCTTAGAAGGGGGAGGAAACACCATATATTTT
CASSLEGGGNTIYF
>NA|NA|TRBV27|TRBJ1-5
TGTGCCACGCGGAACGGTCCCCCCAATCAGCCCCAGCATTTT
CATRNGPPNQPQHF
>TRBD2|NA|TRBV9|TRBJ2-3
TGTGCCAGCAGCGCTCAAATAGGACTAGCGGGAGGGTCAGATACGCAGTATTTT
CASSAQIGLAGGSDTQYF
>NA|NA|TRBV27|TRBJ2-2
TGTGCCAGCAGTAGTTTCGGTTCGTTCACCGGGGAGCTGTTTTTT
CASSSFGSFTGELFF
>NA|NA|TRBV29-1|TRBJ2-1
TGCAGCGGATCTCCGGGAGTCTACAATGAGCAGTTCTTC
CSGSPGVYNEQFF
>NA|NA|TRBV18|TRBJ2-1
TGTGCCAGCTCACCAGTCCTGAGGGTCAATGAGCAGTTCTTC
CASSPVLRVNEQFF
>NA|NA|TRBV9|TRBJ2-5
TGTGCCAGCAGCGGACGGGAGAGCCAAGAGACCCAGTACTTC
CASSGRESQETQYF
>TRBD1|few|TRBV5-6|TRBJ2-5
TGTGCCAGCAGCCCAGTGACAGGGGGCCAAGAGACCCAGTACTTC
CASSPVTGGQETQYF
>NA|NA|TRBV5-4|TRBJ2-1
TGTGCCAGCAGCTTGGTAGGGGGAGATGAGCAGTTCTTC
CASSLVGGDEQFF
>NA|NA|TRBV6-5|TRBJ2-1
TGTGCCAGCCTGAGCCCCTACAATGAGCAGTTCTTC
CASLSPYNEQFF
>NA|NA|TRBV3-1/TRBV3-2|TRBJ1-5
TGTGCCAGCAGCCAAGGTCCATGGGGGGACAATCAGCCCCAGCATTTT
CASSQGPWGDNQPQHF
>TRBD2|once|TRBV5-1|TRBJ2-3
TGCGCCAGCAGCTTGGAGTTTTTGCGGGGGGCGCGGGTCGATGTGGCCACAGATACGCAGTATTTT
CASSLEFLRGARVDVATDTQYF
>NA|once|TRBV29-1|TRBJ1-1
TGCAGCGTTGTTTGGAGCTTGAACACTGAAGCTTTCTTT
CSVVWSLNTEAFF
>NA|NA|TRBV11-2|TRBJ2-5
TGTGCCAGCAGCTATAACACAGGAATCCAAGAGACCCAGTACTTC
CASSYNTGIQETQYF
>NA|NA|TRBV7-3|TRBJ2-3
TGTGCCAGCAGCTCGTCCCCCCCAGATACGCAGTATTTT
CASSSSPPDTQYF
>TRBD1|NA|TRBV28|TRBJ2-7
TGTGCCAGCAGTTCAGTGACAGGGGGTCCTTCCTACGAGCAGTACTTC
CASSSVTGGPSYEQYF
>TRBD1|NA|TRBV6-5|TRBJ1-1
TGTGCCAGCAGGCGACAGGGGGACACTGAAGCTTTCTTT
CASRRQGDTEAFF
>NA|NA|TRBV18|TRBJ2-2
TGTGCCAGCTCACCGAAGGGAGACACCGGGGAGCTGTTTTTT
CASSPKGDTGELFF
>TRBD1|NA|TRBV18|TRBJ1-1
TGTGCCAGCTCACAGGGACAGAGCTCTATGAACACTGAAGCTTTCTTT
CASSQGQSSMNTEAFF
>TRBD2|NA|TRBV9|TRBJ2-1
TGTGCCAGCGGGACTAGCGGGACTTCCTACAATGAGCAGTTCTTC
CASGTSGTSYNEQFF
>NA|NA|TRBV5-5|TRBJ1-2
TGTGCCAGCAGCTCTATTACCGGGACATATAACTATGGCTACACCTTC
CASSSITGTYNYGYTF
>TRBD1|few|TRBV19|TRBJ1-1
TGTGCCAGTAGGAGGGGGCTGGTTGAAGACACTGAAGCTTTCTTT
CASRRGLVEDTEAFF
>NA|few|TRBV21-1|TRBJ2-1
TGTGCCAGCAGCAAAGAGAGGAGTCGACCGGCCAATGAGCAGTTCTTC
CASSKERSRPANEQFF
>NA|NA|TRBV28|TRBJ2-5
TGTGCCAGCAGCCGACCACTAGGGAGAGAGACCCAGTACTTC
CASSRPLGRETQYF
>NA|NA|TRBV5-1|TRBJ2-2
TGCGCCAGCAGCTTGCTGGGGGGAGACACCGGGGAGCTGTTTTTT
CASSLLGGDTGELFF
>NA|NA|TRBV4-1|TRBJ1-5
TGCGCCAGCAGCCAAGGGGCCGTAAGCAATCAGCCCCAGCATTTT
CASSQGAVSNQPQHF
>NA|NA|TRBV5-1|TRBJ2-5
TGCGCCAGCAGCCAGGCCATGCAAGAGACCCAGTACTTC
CASSQAMQETQYF
>NA|NA|TRBV28|TRBJ2-2
TGTGCCAGCAGTTTCCGCGTGGGGGGTGGGCTGTTTTTT
CASSFRVGGGLFF
>NA|few|TRBV9|TRBJ1-2
TGTGCCAGCAGCGTGGGAGGGGCGGATGGCTACACCTTC
CASSVGGADGYTF
>TRBD2|NA|TRBV9|TRBJ2-2
TGTGCCAGCAGCGTAGTAGGCGGGAGGGCCAACACCGGGGAGCTGTTTTTT
CASSVVGGRANTGELFF
>TRBD1|NA|TRBV30|TRBJ1-1
TGTGCCTGGAGTGAGTACAGGGGCGACCAAGCTTTCTTT
CAWSEYRGDQAFF
>TRBD2|NA|TRBV7-9|TRBJ2-3
TGTGCCAGCAGCTTGAGGAAGGGAGGGCTCGGGGATACGCAGTATTTT
CASSLRKGGLGDTQYF
>NA|NA|TRBV20-1|TRBJ2-5
TGCAGTGTATGGCGGGAGACCCAGTACTTC
CSVWRETQYF
>NA|NA|TRBV30|TRBJ2-3
TGTGCCTGGAGTCGTCTGGGCGGGATAACGAATACGCAGTATTTT
CAWSRLGGITNTQYF
>TRBD1|NA|TRBV5-1|TRBJ1-1
TGCGCCAGCAGCCTGGACAGGGCTGGCCACTTGAGTTCTTTCTTT
CASSLDRAGHLSSFF
>TRBD2|NA|TRBV28|TRBJ2-3
TGTGCCAGCAAGATGACTAGCGGGAGGGCCAGGGCAGATACGCAGTATTTT
CASKMTSGRARADTQYF
>TRBD1|NA|TRBV5-1|TRBJ1-1
TGCGCCAGCAGCTTGGCGGCAGGGGGAACTGAAGCTTTCTTT
CASSLAAGGTEAFF
>TRBD1|NA|TRBV11-2|TRBJ2-2
TGTGCCAGCAGCGGGGGACAGGGGATACCCGGGGAGCTGTTTTTT
CASSGGQGIPGELFF
>NA|once|TRBV6-5|TRBJ2-1
TGTGCCAGCAGGGTGTTGCGGGATTGGGACAATGAGCAGTTCTTC
CASRVLRDWDNEQFF
>NA|NA|TRBV28|TRBJ1-5
TGTGCCAGCACCCCTTGGGAGGACAGCAATCAGCCCCAGCATTTT
CASTPWEDSNQPQHF
>NA|once|TRBV10-3|TRBJ1-2
TGTGCCATCAGTGCGTACCTTGGCGGGGAGGGCTACACCTTC
CAISAYLGGEGYTF
>NA|NA|TRBV27|TRBJ1-1
TGTGCCAGCAGTTTGGCACAGGCGTCGAACACTGAAGCTTTCTTT
CASSLAQASNTEAFF
>TRBD1|NA|TRBV9|TRBJ2-7
TGTGCCAGCAGCGGACCCGGGACAGAGAGCTCCTACGAGCAGTACTTC
CASSGPGTESSYEQYF
>TRBD2|NA|TRBV2|TRBJ2-4
TGTGCCAGCGGGCGGGAGACCAAAAACATTCAGTACTTC
CASGRETKNIQYF